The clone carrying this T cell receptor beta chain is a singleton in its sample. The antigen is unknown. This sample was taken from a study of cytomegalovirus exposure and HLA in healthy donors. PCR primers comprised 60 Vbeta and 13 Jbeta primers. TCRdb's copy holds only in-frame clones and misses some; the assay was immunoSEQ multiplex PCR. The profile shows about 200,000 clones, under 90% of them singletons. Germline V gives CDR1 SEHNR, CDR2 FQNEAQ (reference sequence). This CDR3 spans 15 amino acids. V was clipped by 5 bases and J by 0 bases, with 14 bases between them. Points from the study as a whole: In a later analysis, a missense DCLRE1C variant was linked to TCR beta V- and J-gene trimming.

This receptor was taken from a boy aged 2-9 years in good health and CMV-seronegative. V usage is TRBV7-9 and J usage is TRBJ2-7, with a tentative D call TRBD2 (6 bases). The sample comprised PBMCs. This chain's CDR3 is CASSRGTPSSYEQYF. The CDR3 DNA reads TGTGCCAGCAGCCGCGGGACTCCTAGCTCCTACGAGCAGTACTTC.